A single sample gave rise to the 10 T cell receptor beta chains below, sequenced in a study of blood T cells in healthy people across ages. The use of a sample-barcoded 5' primer and a J-beta primer mix characterized a second PCR of about 7 to 12 cycles. TCRdb reprocessed the 5' RACE reads via MiXCR and lists one record per CDR3 protein. Altogether roughly 800,000 distinct CDR3 sequences are present, roughly 34% being singletons, with the ten largest covering roughly 13%. Sequenced material: blood. The receptors were sampled from a man younger than 30 in good health.

The genes are TRBV20-1 and TRBJ2-3; D is unclear. Germline CDR1 DFQATT, CDR2 SNEGSKA (reference sequence). CDR3 length: 10 amino acids. Trimming took off 7 bases at V and 5 bases at J, with 7 bases between the two ends. As DNA, the CDR3 is TGCAGTGAATCTGGAGATACGCAGTATTTT. Its translation is CSESGDTQYF.

There are many counts of this clonotype. The J gene is TRBJ2-4, the V gene TRBV20-1, with D possibly matching TRBD2 (6 bases). This CDR3 has 17 amino acids. Germline V gene sequence: CDR1 DFQATT, CDR2 SNEGSKA (reference sequence). As DNA, the CDR3 is TGCAGCGCTCGAGCGGGCGCTGTGACCCTAGCCAAAAACATTCAGTACTTC. Protein: CSARAGAVTLAKNIQYF.

The genes are TRBV13 and TRBJ2-1, with D perhaps TRBD2 (6 bases). This CDR3 spans 15 amino acids. CDR1 is PRHDT and CDR2 is FYEKMQ in the germline V gene (reference sequence). V was cut by 2 bases and J by 6 bases, with 14 bases left in between. The CDR3 region has the DNA TGTGCCAGCAGCTTATCGGTAGCGGTCAGCAATGAGCAGTTCTTC. Translation gives CASSLSVAVSNEQFF.

This clonotype showed up many times. In DNA, the CDR3 is TGTGCCAGCAGTTTAGTTGACTGGGTAGCACCAGATACGCAGTATTTT. Translation: CASSLVDWVAPDTQYF. The V gene is TRBV28, the J gene TRBJ2-3; D is unresolved. The V gene lost 2 bases and the J gene lost 4 bases, with 16 bases spanning the gap. The CDR3 is 16 amino acids. Germline CDR1 reads MDHEN; CDR2 reads SYDVKM.

This clonotype was counted between two and nine times. The chain uses TRBV7-9 and TRBJ2-3, with D possibly being TRBD1 or TRBD2 (5 bases each). Trimming removed 5 bases at V and 0 bases at J, with 18 bases between. The CDR3 extends over 17 amino acids. Germline V gene lookup returns CDR1 SEHNR and CDR2 FQNEAQ (reference sequence). In DNA, the CDR3 is TGTGCCAGCAGCCCTACGGTGGGACCCGCCAGCACAGATACGCAGTATTTT. Translation gives CASSPTVGPASTDTQYF.

In its sample, this clonotype was seen many times. The chain is built from TRBV4-3 and TRBJ2-3, with D perhaps being TRBD1 or TRBD2 (6 bases each). Per germline, CDR1 LGHNA and CDR2 YSLEER. This CDR3 contains 16 residues. The V end lost 4 bases, the J end lost 0 bases, and 14 bases lay between the germline ends. The CDR3 nucleotides read TGCGCCAGCAGCCCGGGGGCGGGCCCAAGCACAGATACGCAGTATTTT. This encodes CASSPGAGPSTDTQYF.

The chain employs TRBV10-2 and TRBJ2-3; 7 nucleotides match TRBD2. J gave up 4 bases and V 7 bases, and 8 bases lay outside the gene matches. The CDR3 contains 14 residues. Germline loops: CDR1 WSHSY, CDR2 SAAADI. The CDR3 DNA follows: TGCGCCAGCAATCGGGCGGGAGTGGCAGATACGCAGTATTTT. Translation gives CASNRAGVADTQYF.

The chain recombines TRBV6-6 with TRBJ2-3, with 16 positions matching TRBD2. J was trimmed by 5 bases and V by 4 bases; bases with no gene match: 3. This CDR3 comprises 16 residues. Germline V gene sequence: CDR1 MNHNY, CDR2 SVGAGI (reference sequence). CDR3 amino acids: CASSSGLAGGKDTQYF. The CDR3 DNA follows: TGTGCCAGCAGTTCGGGACTAGCGGGGGGGAAAGATACGCAGTATTTT.

About this clonotype itself: A much larger clone lies one base from this, so it may be a read error. The chain links TRBV20-1 to TRBJ2-7, with D possibly TRBD2 on 6 matching bases. Germline-derived CDR1 and CDR2 are DFQATT and SNEGSKA (reference sequence). The CDR3 sequence is 14 residues long. Trimming pared 1 base from V and 7 bases from J, leaving 17 bases between. The CDR3 coding sequence is TGCAGTGCTAGAGTTGGGGGGTCCCAAAATGAGCAGTACTTC. Translating gives CSARVGGSQNEQYF.

For this clonotype: One base away lies a much larger clone, so this may be a sequencing read error. The V call is TRBV7-2, the J call TRBJ2-5; D call uncertain. CDR3 length: 14 amino acids. CDR1 and CDR2 (germline): SGHTA, FQGNSA. The CDR3 loop is CASRPAGKQEAQYF. CDR3 nucleotide sequence: TGTGCCAGCAGACCAGCCGGCAAACAAGAGGCCCAGTACTTC.